What follows describes a single TCR beta chain. Its specificity is not known. CDR3 length equals 16 residues. Germline V gene sequence: CDR1 MGHRA, CDR2 YSYEKL. After removal of 0 bases from V and 6 bases from J, the junction contained 7 bases not matched to a gene. The data belong to a study of PD-1 blockade in classical Hodgkin lymphoma. Overall study results and limits: Baseline diversity resembling that of newly diagnosed patients was seen in complete responders.

TCRdb keeps only in-frame clones here, not all; method: immunoSEQ multiplex PCR. Of 20,000 to 25,000 clones in the sample, just under 80% were seen once. Each of the patients experienced relapse following autologous stem cell transplantation, and their brentuximab vedotin exposure differed. This chain connects TRBV4-1 to TRBJ2-5, with TRBD1 identical over 10 bases. The clonotype comes from a human donor with classical Hodgkin lymphoma. This specimen was peripheral blood mononuclear cells (PBMCs), taken before the second cycle of nivolumab. CDR3 coding DNA: TGCGCCAGCAGCCAAGATACGGGACAGGGGAGCAAGACCCAGTACTTC. Protein sequence: CASSQDTGQGSKTQYF.